Listed below are T cell receptor beta chains from one sample, sequenced in a study of blood T cell repertoires in COVID-19. Produced via immunoSEQ multiplex PCR; TCRdb's table is partial and in-frame only. In the table there are some 150,000 clones, 75% to 85% of which are singletons. Sequencing used peripheral blood. Receptors were obtained from a man in his 60s with acute or convalescent COVID-19. Each CDR3 is given with its conserved first and last residue. The order of the fields is V gene, J gene, clone size, D gene, CDR3 DNA, CDR3 protein. D genes are given only for firm matches. Part of the rows lack a size; the others show once, few, many or a class for expanded clones.

>TRBV12-1|TRBJ1-2|NA|NA
TGTGCCAGCAGCTTGGGACAGAGCAATAACTATGGCTACACCTTC
CASSLGQSNNYGYTF
>TRBV15|TRBJ2-7|NA|NA
TGTGCCACCAGCAGAGTGGTCGGGAGTGAGCAGTACTTC
CATSRVVGSEQYF
>TRBV6-5|TRBJ2-7|once|NA
TGTGCCAGCAGTTTTCGGGGTCGCGAGCAGTACTTC
CASSFRGREQYF
>TRBV4-3|TRBJ1-5|NA|TRBD1
TGCGCCAGCAGCCAAGGGGACAGGGGCCAGCCCCAGCATTTT
CASSQGDRGQPQHF
>TRBV4-1|TRBJ2-1|NA|TRBD2
TGCGCCAGCAGCCAAGGAATTGGGACTAGCGGGAGGGGTGAGCAGTTCTTC
CASSQGIGTSGRGEQFF
>TRBV11-2|TRBJ2-1|NA|TRBD2
TGTGCCAGCAGCTCCTTGACTAGCGGGAGTCTCTACAATGAGCAGTTCTTC
CASSSLTSGSLYNEQFF
>TRBV2|TRBJ2-2|NA|NA
TGTGCCAGCAGTGGGGTTACGCGGGGGCCCGAGGGCGGGGAGCTGTTTTTT
CASSGVTRGPEGGELFF
>TRBV6-2/TRBV6-3|TRBJ2-1|NA|NA
TGTGCCAGCAGTTACGCCAGTCTCAATGAGCAGTTCTTC
CASSYASLNEQFF
>TRBV29-1|TRBJ1-1|NA|TRBD1
TGCAGCGTACAGGGGGGGGACCTTAACACTGAAGCTTTCTTT
CSVQGGDLNTEAFF
>TRBV21-1|TRBJ1-4|NA|NA
TGTGCCAGTACTCGGACAGGCGAAGGTGGTGAAAAACTGTTTTTT
CASTRTGEGGEKLFF
>TRBV6-5|TRBJ1-1|NA|NA
TGTGCCAGCAGAGCGAGGGATATGAACACTGAAGCTTTCTTT
CASRARDMNTEAFF
>TRBV3-1/TRBV3-2|TRBJ1-5|NA|NA
TGTGCCAGCAGCCAAGGGTCGGTAAATCAGCCCCAGCATTTT
CASSQGSVNQPQHF
>TRBV7-2|TRBJ2-5|once|TRBD2
TGTGCCAGCAGCTTCGGGAGGCAGGAGACCCAGTACTTC
CASSFGRQETQYF
>TRBV2|TRBJ1-5|NA|NA
TGTGCCAGCAGTCAAACAGGCCTCAATCAGCCCCAGCATTTT
CASSQTGLNQPQHF
>TRBV5-4|TRBJ1-1|NA|NA
TGTGCCAGCAGCTTTAAGCCTCAAGCTTTCTTT
CASSFKPQAFF
>TRBV6-5|TRBJ2-5|once|NA
TGTGCCAGCAGTACGAGGGCGTCGGAGACCCAGTACTTC
CASSTRASETQYF
>TRBV7-2|TRBJ1-2|NA|NA
TGTGCCAGCAGCCATCCGGGACGCCTGGGACTCGGCTACACCTTC
CASSHPGRLGLGYTF
>TRBV6-5|TRBJ1-3|NA|TRBD1
TGTGCCAGCAGTTACCAACAGGGGGCTGGAAACACCATATATTTT
CASSYQQGAGNTIYF
>TRBV19|TRBJ1-5|NA|NA
TGTGCCAGTAGTATCCCCCTCCCGGGGCCCCAGCATTTT
CASSIPLPGPQHF
>TRBV29-1|TRBJ2-1|NA|NA
TGCAGCGTTGGATCTTTGGCGGGCCGGCGGGACAATGAGCAGTTCTTC
CSVGSLAGRRDNEQFF
>TRBV19|TRBJ2-1|NA|TRBD1
TGTGCCAGTAGTATAGGGACAGGGTCCTACAATGAGCAGTTCTTC
CASSIGTGSYNEQFF
>TRBV5-1|TRBJ1-2|NA|NA
TGCGCCAGCAGCCCCCAGGAGGGGCTCGGCTATGGCTACACCTTC
CASSPQEGLGYGYTF
>TRBV28|TRBJ2-7|NA|NA
TGTGCCAGCAGTTCTAGCTCCTACGAGCAGTACTTC
CASSSSSYEQYF
>TRBV5-4|TRBJ1-4|few|TRBD1
TGTGCCAGCAGCTTGGAGGGGGCCAGGCGTGAAAAACTGTTTTTT
CASSLEGARREKLFF
>TRBV3-1/TRBV3-2|TRBJ1-3|NA|TRBD1
TGTGCCAGCAGCCCTCGGGACAGGGGAGAAGGAAACACCATATATTTT
CASSPRDRGEGNTIYF